The following is a T cell receptor beta chain sequence with its context. In germline, CDR1 is MNHEY, CDR2 SMNVEV (reference sequence). Trimming took 5 bases from V and 4 from J, leaving 14 bases between them. The CDR3 loop spans 14 amino acids. The data were obtained in a study of T cell changes during pregnancy in multiple sclerosis. The method was immunoSEQ multiplex PCR; TCRdb's version includes in-frame clones alone and lacks a portion of them. The table has approximately 41,000 clones, roughly 87% seen once; the top ten hold over 8%. The clonotype comes from a female donor with multiple sclerosis, enrolled in a pregnancy study. The chain employs TRBV27 and TRBJ1-1, with TRBD1 as a possible D gene (5 bases). This sample comprised CD8+ T cells from peripheral blood mononuclear cells, obtained in the first trimester of pregnancy. CDR3 residues: CASSLTGQGTEAFF. In DNA form, the CDR3 reads TGTGCCAGCAGTCTGACCGGGCAGGGCACTGAAGCTTTCTTT.